The next 11 T cell receptor beta chains were all read from a single sample in a study of blood T cells in healthy people across ages. For the second PCR, which ran for about 6 to 11 cycles, a sample-barcoded 5' primer and a J-beta primer mix were used. TCRdb used MiXCR to reprocess the 5' RACE reads, holding one entry per CDR3 protein. The sample includes over 550,000 distinct CDR3 sequences, about 30% of them seen just once. The sample consisted of blood. These receptors were collected from a woman over 75 in good health.

This clonotype was seen at least ten times. V is TRBV20-1 and J is TRBJ2-3, with D possibly TRBD2 on 5 matching bases. V lost 0 bases and J 1 base, leaving 11 bases between the germline ends. Germline assignment: CDR1 DFQATT and CDR2 SNEGSKA (reference sequence). The CDR3 is made up of 15 amino acids. CDR3 protein: CSARDRDTGTDTQYF. The CDR3, as DNA: TGCAGTGCTAGAGATCGGGATACAGGCACAGATACGCAGTATTTT.

The V gene is TRBV20-1, the J gene TRBJ1-4; D not certain. V was cut by 5 bases and J by 0 bases, with 10 bases left in between. The CDR3 sequence is 14 residues long. From germline, CDR1 is DFQATT and CDR2 SNEGSKA (reference sequence). CDR3 bases: TGCAGTGCTGGATACGGAACAACTAATGAAAAACTGTTTTTT. This sequence encodes CSAGYGTTNEKLFF.

This clonotype came up many times. The V and J genes are TRBV25-1 and TRBJ2-4; maybe TRBD1 (5 bases). The CDR3 contains 13 residues. Per germline, CDR1 MGHDK and CDR2 SYGVNS. Trimming pared 4 bases from V and 6 bases from J, leaving 10 bases between. The CDR3 nucleotides are TGTGCCAGCAGTGCCCTTGACAGAAACATTCAGTACTTC. It yields the protein CASSALDRNIQYF.

This clonotype came up a few times. The chain uses TRBV7-9 and TRBJ1-1; TRBD1 aligns across 8 bases. J gave up 0 bases and V 8 bases, and 5 bases lay outside the gene matches. Germline CDR1 is SEHNR and CDR2 is FQNEAQ (reference sequence). This CDR3 region has 14 residues. This chain's CDR3 is CASGQGPVNTEAFF. In DNA form, the CDR3 reads TGTGCCAGCGGACAGGGACCGGTGAACACTGAAGCTTTCTTT.

The chain combines TRBV20-1 with TRBJ1-3, with unresolved D. The CDR3 is made up of 15 amino acids. V dropped 1 base and J dropped 0 bases, with 10 bases sitting between them. CDR1 DFQATT and CDR2 SNEGSKA come from the germline V gene (reference sequence). The CDR3 nucleotides read TGCAGTGCTAGAGGGTTTGCTGACTCTGGAAACACCATATATTTT. It is translated as CSARGFADSGNTIYF.

The chain uses TRBV20-1 and TRBJ2-7; D remains ambiguous. The J call is uncertain, as TRBJ2-5 better fits the DNA end. CDR3 length equals 13 residues. Germline values: CDR1 DFQATT, CDR2 SNEGSKA (reference sequence). The CDR3 sequence: CSARDPVGKTQYF. As DNA, the CDR3 is TGCAGTGCTAGAGACCCTGTCGGAAAGACCCAGTACTTC.

This clonotype was picked up many times. V is TRBV2 and J is TRBJ2-5; unclear D gene. The CDR3 is made up of 11 amino acids. V lost 7 bases and J lost 5, with 8 bases in between. The germline gives CDR1 SNHLY, CDR2 FYNNEI. The CDR3 spells CASTESETQYF. For the CDR3, the DNA is TGTGCCAGCACCGAATCGGAGACCCAGTACTTC. The full variable domain, rest sourced from reference TRBV2 and TRBJ2-5, is EPEVTQTPSHQVTQMGQEVILRCVPISNHLYFYWYRQILGQKVEFLVSFYNNEISEKSEIFDDQFSVERPDGSNFTLKIRSTKLEDSAMYFCASTESETQYFGPGTRLLVL.

The V call is TRBV18, the J call TRBJ2-5; D might be TRBD2 (7 bases). The CDR3 totals 16 residues. Per germline, CDR1 KGHSH and CDR2 LQKENI. Trimming left V 0 bases short and J 6 bases short, with 17 bases between. The CDR3, as DNA: TGTGCCAGCTCACCACCGAGGGGGGGCCGGCAACAGACCCAGTACTTC. Translating it yields CASSPPRGGRQQTQYF.

At least ten counts were recorded for this clonotype. This chain joins TRBV7-2 and TRBJ1-6, with TRBD1 matching 7 bases. The CDR3 has 16 amino acids. Per germline, CDR1 SGHTA and CDR2 FQGNSA. Trimming removed 8 bases from V and 0 bases from J; junction bases left unmatched: 7. CDR3 in DNA: TGTGCCAGCTTACCGACAGGGAGCTCCTATAATTCACCCCTCCACTTT. Translating gives CASLPTGSSYNSPLHF.

The rearrangement joins TRBV3-1 to TRBJ2-2; D gene ambiguous. The ends were cut back, 6 bases at V and 3 bases at J, with 8 bases in the middle. The germline gives CDR1 LGHDT, CDR2 YNNKEL (reference sequence). The CDR3 runs to 13 residues. CDR3 residues: CASSQMDTGELFF. The DNA of the CDR3 is TGTGCCAGCAGTCAGATGGACACCGGGGAGCTGTTTTTT.

This clonotype showed up many times. The V and J genes are TRBV24-1 and TRBJ2-5, with TRBD1 as a possible D gene (6 bases). Looked up from germline, CDR1 is KGHDR and CDR2 is SFDVKD. The CDR3 runs to 16 residues. Trimming left V 4 bases short and J 4 bases short, with 18 bases between. The CDR3 DNA reads as TGTGCCACCAGTGACCCGGGACATGCGGACGGAGAGACCCAGTACTTC. It translates to CATSDPGHADGETQYF.